A single sample is the source of the 14 T cell receptor beta chains below, sequenced in a study of CD8+ T cells in alopecia areata. Extracted RNA was reverse transcribed, and the resulting cDNA served as sequencing template. Produced via immunoSEQ multiplex PCR; TCRdb's table is partial and in-frame only. This sample has more than 90,000 clones; 50% to 75% occur once, and the top ten carry 15% to 18%. The treatment here: oral pan-JAK inhibitor, 5-10 mg twice daily. The source material was CD8+ T cells sorted from blood, sampled at week 4, from a patient treated with tofacitinib. These receptors all stem from a human donor with alopecia areata.

This clone was detected a few times. This chain links TRBV4-1 with TRBJ2-7; D tentatively fits TRBD1 or TRBD2 (5 bases each). Trimming took 0 bases from V and 6 from J, leaving 12 bases between them. The CDR3 contains 14 residues. Germline-derived CDR1 and CDR2 are MGHRA and YSYEKL. In DNA, the CDR3 is TGCGCCAGCAGCCAAGATTTCGGGACCACCGAGCAGTACTTC. Residues: CASSQDFGTTEQYF.

The chain joins TRBV30 to TRBJ1-2; a weak D match, TRBD1 (6 bases). This CDR3 has 12 residues. Germline V lookup: CDR1 GTSNPN, CDR2 SVGIG (reference sequence). CDR3 bases: TGTGCAAAGGACAGTTTAACGAATGGCTACACCTTC. Amino acids: CAKDSLTNGYTF.

V usage is TRBV5-4 and J usage is TRBJ1-1, with TRBD1 as a possible D gene (5 bases). Germline CDR1 reads SGHNT; CDR2 reads YYREEE (reference sequence). The CDR3 length is 15 residues. V was pared by 3 bases and J by 1 base, with 13 bases between. This chain's CDR3 is CASSWGTGGNTEAFF. CDR3 sequence (DNA): TGTGCCAGCAGCTGGGGGACCGGGGGGAACACTGAAGCTTTCTTT. Supplemented by reference TRBV5-4 and TRBJ1-1, the full variable domain reads ETGVTQSPTHLIKTRGQQVTLRCSSQSGHNTVSWYQQALGQGPQFIFQYYREEENGRGNFPPRFSGLQFPNYSSELNVNALELDDSALYLCASSWGTGGNTEAFFGQGTRLTVV.

This chain joins TRBV9 and TRBJ2-7; no definite D call. In germline, CDR1 is SGDLS, CDR2 YYNGEE. This CDR3 contains 13 residues. Trimming shortened V by 1 base and J by 5 bases, and 10 bases separated the two germline ends. For the CDR3, the DNA is TGTGCCAGCAGCGTAAACCAGGATCACGAGCAGTACTTC. This translates into CASSVNQDHEQYF.

The chain carries TRBV4-1 and TRBJ2-3; D remains ambiguous. V was clipped by 3 bases and J by 7 bases, with 8 bases between them. Germline CDR1 is MGHRA and CDR2 is YSYEKL. This CDR3 has 12 amino acids. The CDR3 DNA is TGCGCCAGCAGCCAGACCCGTAATACGCAGTATTTT. Its protein product is CASSQTRNTQYF.

The V and J genes are TRBV30 and TRBJ2-3, with 7 bases fitting TRBD2. Germline V gives CDR1 GTSNPN, CDR2 SVGIG (reference sequence). The CDR3 extends over 15 amino acids. V dropped 4 bases and J dropped 0; count of bases not matched to a gene: 7. Here the CDR3 reads CAWTPGLLSTDTQYF. CDR3 DNA sequence: TGTGCCTGGACCCCGGGACTACTGAGCACAGATACGCAGTATTTT.

This clone was seen only a few times. The gene calls are TRBV4-3 and TRBJ1-3; no clear D gene. Germline lookup yields CDR1 LGHNA and CDR2 YSLEER. CDR3 length equals 17 residues. Trimming stripped 0 bases from V and 4 bases from J, with 16 bases between. CDR3 loop: CASSQDYSGTVGNTIYF. For the CDR3, the DNA is TGCGCCAGCAGCCAAGATTATTCTGGAACAGTCGGAAACACCATATATTTT.

The chain carries TRBV4-1 and TRBJ2-7; D is possibly TRBD2 (5 bases). The germline V gene encodes CDR1 MGHRA and CDR2 YSYEKL. The CDR3 has 14 amino acids. V was shortened by 1 base and J by 7 bases, with 14 bases between the two germline ends. This CDR3 reads CASSQAQGRGEQYF. DNA for the CDR3: TGCGCCAGCAGCCAAGCACAAGGGAGAGGGGAGCAGTACTTC.

This chain connects TRBV5-1 to TRBJ2-7, with D tentatively TRBD1 (5 bases). V dropped 4 bases and J dropped 0 bases, with 8 bases sitting between them. The germline gives CDR1 SGHRS, CDR2 YFSETQ. The CDR3 totals 13 residues. The CDR3 protein is CASSMTVSYEQYF. CDR3 DNA: TGCGCCAGCAGCATGACAGTCTCCTACGAGCAGTACTTC.

This clone was picked up a small number of times. The V call is TRBV11-2, the J call TRBJ2-7; 11 nucleotides align to TRBD1. The CDR3 has 16 amino acids. Germline-derived CDR1 and CDR2 are SGHAT and FQNNGV. Trimming at V came to 0 bases and at J to 3 bases, leaving 4 bases not matched to a gene. The CDR3 here is CASSLEPGQGGYEQYF. The CDR3 nucleotides are TGTGCCAGCAGCTTAGAGCCGGGACAGGGGGGCTACGAGCAGTACTTC.

This clone has only a few counts. J is TRBJ1-3 and V is TRBV7-9; D is ambiguous. Germline V lookup: CDR1 SEHNR, CDR2 FQNEAQ (reference sequence). The CDR3 covers 17 residues. Between the trimmed V and J ends, which lost 1 base and 0 bases, there was a span of 13 bases. This chain's CDR3 is CASSLVTNLNSGNTIYF. The CDR3 DNA reads as TGTGCCAGCAGCTTAGTTACCAACCTAAACTCTGGAAACACCATATATTTT.

This clone is medium-sized by share. The V call is TRBV6-4, the J call TRBJ2-3, with 7 bases lining up with TRBD1. The ends lost 4 bases at V and 1 base at J; junction bases unmatched: 2. This CDR3 spans 14 amino acids. CDR1 MRHNA and CDR2 SNTAGT come from the germline V gene. CDR3 in DNA: TGTGCCAGCAGTGCTCAGGGGGGCACAGATACGCAGTATTTT. Translating it yields CASSAQGGTDTQYF.

There are a few counts of this clone. The CDR3 loop is CASSLSGEGGYNEQFF. CDR3 sequence (DNA): TGCGCCAGCAGCTTGTCCGGTGAGGGTGGCTACAATGAGCAGTTCTTC. The V call is TRBV5-1, the J call TRBJ2-1, with D perhaps matching TRBD2 (5 bases). V dropped 1 base and J dropped 3 bases, with 14 bases sitting between them. The germline CDR1 and CDR2 sequences are SGHRS and YFSETQ. This CDR3 is built from 16 residues.

V is TRBV10-3 and J is TRBJ1-2; the match to TRBD1 covers 9 bases. The CDR3 extends over 14 amino acids. V lost 8 bases and J lost 2; bases outside the gene matches: 6. The germline gives CDR1 ENHRY, CDR2 SYGVKD. In DNA, the CDR3 is TGTGCCATCGAACCCGGGACAGGGAACTATGGCTACACCTTC. Residues: CAIEPGTGNYGYTF.